The sequence of this T cell receptor (beta chain) was determined in a study of beta chain features in type 1 diabetes (dated by TCRdb to between 2018 and 2020). A note on the overall study: Mean age, gender distribution, total cell number and subset yield did not differ between patients and healthy donors. Regulatory and stem cell-like memory subsets were obtained from only 8 patients and roughly eight healthy donors, while naive and central memory subsets were obtained from all 30 or so donors. A total of about 100,000,000 sorted cells were examined across all samples, and RNA yield correlated strongly with the number of cells per subset. In the study, TCRB repertoires of sorted circulating CD4+ T cell subsets from recently diagnosed type 1 diabetes patients were compared with those of matched healthy donors.

A single peripheral blood draw of 95 to 150 mL on average was collected from each donor into heparinised tubes. A BD FACSAria II and a panel including CD45RO, CCR7, CD25, CD127, CD95 and CD27 were used to sort naive, central memory, regulatory and stem cell-like memory CD4+ T cells. Purity was above 95% for every sorted population. PBMCs were isolated right away by Lymphoprep density gradient centrifugation and were stained directly, without culture. So that batch effects would be minimized, each experiment stained and sorted samples in pairs, pairing one healthy donor with one patient. The CDR3 runs 11 residues from the cysteine to the phenylalanine. Just CDR3 DNA is preserved here, 33 bases in frame from base 1. CDR1 and CDR2, per the germline V gene, are SGHTA and FQGNSA. V is cut by 5 bases and J by 7 bases, and the space between the germline ends is 8 bases. This clone was detected only a few times. Which antigen it targets is not known. Per-nucleotide qualities are absent, and no much larger clonotype sits a single base away.

The entire isolated RNA was reverse transcribed using the High Capacity cDNA Reverse Transcription Kit, and thus expressed TCRB transcripts were sequenced. Naive, central memory and regulatory T cell samples underwent deep immunoSEQ sequencing, averaging around 3.6 million total reads per sample. Sorted cells were lysed in RLT buffer, and RNA was extracted using DNase-treated RNeasy Micro or Mini kits according to cell number. To prevent cross-contamination, each cell subset was processed individually, whereas patient and healthy donor samples were processed jointly. Using the immunoSEQ multiplex PCR, TCRB sequences were amplified from cDNA into 87-bp fragments spanning the CDR3 region. The amplicons were sequenced using the Illumina HiSeq platform. Per the source publication's procedure: PCR bias was corrected computationally using synthetic template baselines, and reads within Hamming distance 2 were collapsed, with unmergeable singletons discarded. By aligning reads against IMGT, V, D and J genes, CDR3 length, and insertions or deletions at six rearrangement sites were assigned. Within each subset, clonotype counts were normalized to sorted cell number, and only after that were true diversity and Gini coefficients computed with the tcR R package. The overlap coefficient, calculated on TCRB nucleotide sequences, was used to measure repertoire sharing. TCRdb's version of the immuneACCESS table is confined to in-frame rearrangements and falls short of the full clone set. An unresolved V gene accounts for under half of the shortfall where checked; the remainder is of unknown origin. That table supplies the V and J calls and clone size; D and trimming were determined from the DNA. Recorded for this sample are fewer than 350,000 clones; around 7.8% of them occurred a single time. More than 0.8% of the sample is taken by the ten largest.

What the authors observed across the whole study: A moderate but significant shortening of TCRB CDR3 length was observed in type 1 diabetes patients in all four CD4+ subsets. Naive, central memory and regulatory TCRB repertoires appeared to be more similar among patients than among healthy donors. PCR may preferentially amplify shorter templates, but because patient and control samples were amplified and corrected together, any resulting skew would affect both groups equally. At VDJ recombination sites, patients with type 1 diabetes made fewer insertions and deleted more nucleotides, a pattern implying thymic rearrangement abnormalities. Only small numbers of individuals were included in the HLA sub-analyses, which left unresolved whether HLA type had any influence on TCRB rearrangement. Sequencing cDNA rather than genomic DNA could over-represent highly expressing activated cells, although activation and CD3 levels did not differ between groups.

Recombination joined TRBV7-2 with TRBJ2-5, with the D gene call left open. Specimen: central memory CD4+ T cells from blood. This clonotype was sampled from a woman younger than 35 in good health. The CDR3 in this case is CASSQSGTQYF. The DNA sequence follows: TGTGCCAGCAGCCAAAGTGGGACCCAGTACTTC.